One sample yielded the 27 T cell receptor beta chains listed below, sequenced in a study of blood T cell repertoires in COVID-19. Assay: immunoSEQ multiplex PCR; the TCRdb copy retains only in-frame clones and omits some. The sample has about 240,000 clones, 82% seen once. The sample consisted of peripheral blood. The receptors shown here come from a woman in her seventies with acute or convalescent COVID-19.

The J gene is TRBJ1-1, the V gene TRBV7-9; 8 nucleotides line up with TRBD1. The CDR3 contains 17 residues. Germline CDR1 SEHNR, CDR2 FQNEAQ (reference sequence). The J segment lost 1 base and the V segment lost 2 bases, leaving 9 bases of the junction unmatched. Written as DNA, the CDR3 is TGTGCCAGCAGCTTATTAGGGGGGACAGGTGGGAACACTGAAGCTTTCTTT. This codes for CASSLLGGTGGNTEAFF.

V is TRBV16 and J is TRBJ1-5, with D possibly matching TRBD1 (5 bases). This CDR3 has 14 amino acids. Germline values: CDR1 KGHSY, CDR2 FQNENV. V was pared by 5 bases and J by 7 bases, with 15 bases between. Here the CDR3 reads CASSGQGGGQPQHF. CDR3 sequence (DNA): TGTGCCAGCAGCGGCCAGGGAGGAGGACAGCCCCAGCATTTT. Filled out from reference TRBV16 and TRBJ1-5, the complete variable domain reads GEEVAQTPKHLVRGEGQKAKLYCAPIKGHSYVFWYQQVLKNEFKFLISFQNENVFDETGMPKERFSAKCLPNSPCSLEIQATKLEDSAVYFCASSGQGGGQPQHFGDGTRLSIL.

V gene TRBV30 combines with J gene TRBJ1-2, with 8 nucleotides matching TRBD1. The CDR3 runs to 14 residues. Per the germline V gene, CDR1 is GTSNPN and CDR2 is SVGIG (reference sequence). Germline trimming cut 3 bases from V and 6 bases from J; bases unmatched to any gene: 9. The CDR3 loop is CAWSLGQGGDGYTF. Here the CDR3 DNA reads TGTGCCTGGAGCCTCGGACAGGGAGGGGATGGCTACACCTTC.

This chain uses TRBV7-2 with TRBJ1-2; TRBD1 matches 11 bases. This CDR3 contains 15 residues. V dropped 1 base and J dropped 12; count of bases not matched to a gene: 10. CDR1 is SGHTA and CDR2 is FQGNSA in the germline V gene. The CDR3 region is CASSLGTGGSRGNTF. CDR3 bases: TGTGCCAGCAGCTTAGGGACAGGGGGCTCCCGCGGAAACACCTTC.

The chain employs TRBV2 and TRBJ2-5; 10 positions match TRBD1. After removal of 4 bases from V and 7 bases from J, the junction contained 9 bases not matched to a gene. Germline V CDR1 and CDR2: SNHLY, FYNNEI. CDR3 length: 15 amino acids. CDR3 coding DNA: TGTGCCAGCAGTGCCCGGGACAGGGGAAGCGGGACCCAGTACTTC. Encoded protein: CASSARDRGSGTQYF. The full variable domain, completed using reference TRBV2 and TRBJ2-5, is EPEVTQTPSHQVTQMGQEVILRCVPISNHLYFYWYRQILGQKVEFLVSFYNNEISEKSEIFDDQFSVERPDGSNFTLKIRSTKLEDSAMYFCASSARDRGSGTQYFGPGTRLLVL.

This clone was seen only a few times. V is TRBV4-3 and J is TRBJ2-3; D perhaps matches TRBD1 (7 bases). Deletions cut 4 bases from V and 5 bases from J, with 22 bases between. CDR3 length equals 17 residues. Germline CDR1 and CDR2: LGHNA and YSLEER. As DNA, the CDR3 is TGCGCCAGCAGCCCTTATTCAGGAGGGGGCGTGGGAGATACGCAGTATTTT. Residues: CASSPYSGGGVGDTQYF.

The chain is built from TRBV7-2 and TRBJ2-7; D unclear. The CDR3 covers 15 residues. Germline assignment: CDR1 SGHTA and CDR2 FQGNSA. Trimming shortened V by 1 base and J by 1 base, and 11 bases separated the two germline ends. CDR3 loop: CASSLELGRSYEQYF. CDR3 nucleotides: TGTGCCAGCAGCTTAGAACTTGGCAGGTCCTACGAGCAGTACTTC.

This chain links TRBV6-1 with TRBJ2-3; 7 bases match TRBD1. The J segment lost 3 bases and the V segment lost 4 bases, leaving 10 bases of the junction unmatched. The CDR3 is 16 amino acids. Germline lookup yields CDR1 MNHNS and CDR2 SASEGT. DNA of the CDR3: TGTGCCAGCAGTGTGAGGACAGGCGGGTCGACAGATACGCAGTATTTT. Protein product: CASSVRTGGSTDTQYF.

This chain uses TRBV4-1 with TRBJ1-2; perhaps TRBD1 as D (6 bases). Trimming took off 0 bases at V and 2 bases at J, with 10 bases between the two ends. This CDR3 is 15 amino acids long. CDR1 is MGHRA and CDR2 is YSYEKL in the germline V gene. For the CDR3, the DNA is TGCGCCAGCAGCCAAGAACAGGGTCTAAACTATGGCTACACCTTC. Its translation: CASSQEQGLNYGYTF.

This sequence joins TRBV6-6 and TRBJ1-5; 11 nucleotides match TRBD1. The CDR3 runs to 16 residues. V gave up 2 bases and J gave up 7 bases; unmatched junction bases: 7. Germline V CDR1 and CDR2: MNHNY, SVGAGI (reference sequence). The CDR3 sequence: CASSYIGQGAGQPQHF. The CDR3 bases are TGTGCCAGCAGTTACATAGGACAGGGGGCTGGACAGCCCCAGCATTTT.

The V and J genes are TRBV28 and TRBJ1-1; no clear D gene. The CDR3 is made up of 12 amino acids. Trimming left V 4 bases short and J 4 bases short, with 7 bases between. CDR1 and CDR2 from the germline V gene are MDHEN and SYDVKM. CDR3 DNA: TGTGCCAGCAGTTCCCCGGGCACTGAAGCTTTCTTT. Its protein product is CASSSPGTEAFF.

The V and J genes are TRBV10-3 and TRBJ1-6, with 8 nucleotides matching TRBD1. This CDR3 has 18 amino acids. The germline gives CDR1 ENHRY, CDR2 SYGVKD. With V trimmed by 4 bases and J by 0 bases, 8 bases remained unmatched. The chain's CDR3 is CAISARTGGFSYNSPLHF. CDR3 nucleotides: TGTGCCATCAGTGCCAGAACAGGGGGTTTCTCCTATAATTCACCCCTCCACTTT.

The chain employs TRBV7-2 and TRBJ2-1, with 8 bases aligning to TRBD1. CDR3 length: 16 amino acids. Germline V lookup: CDR1 SGHTA, CDR2 FQGNSA. The V gene end was trimmed by 6 bases and the J gene end by 4 bases; junction bases not matched to a gene: 11. CDR3 DNA: TGTGCCAGCAGATCGTACACAGGGGGGTATTACAATGAGCAGTTCTTC. Translation gives CASRSYTGGYYNEQFF.

The V call is TRBV7-2, the J call TRBJ1-1; 9 positions agree with TRBD1. CDR1 SGHTA and CDR2 FQGNSA come from the germline V gene. CDR3 length equals 16 residues. The V and J ends lost 4 bases and 4 bases, in that order; junction bases with no gene match: 10. The CDR3 spells CASSSTTGGGSTEAFF. In DNA form, the CDR3 reads TGTGCCAGCAGCTCTACGACAGGGGGTGGGAGCACTGAAGCTTTCTTT.

The V gene is TRBV18, the J gene TRBJ1-1; TRBD1 aligns across 9 bases. CDR3 length: 15 residues. J was trimmed by 0 bases and V by 4 bases; bases with no gene match: 3. CDR1 KGHSH and CDR2 LQKENI come from the germline V gene. DNA of the CDR3: TGTGCCAGCTCACAGGGACAGGGTATGAACACTGAAGCTTTCTTT. It translates to CASSQGQGMNTEAFF.

The rearrangement uses TRBV27 and TRBJ1-2; 8 bases align to TRBD1. The CDR3 contains 12 residues. Germline trimming cut 6 bases from V and 6 bases from J; bases unmatched to any gene: 3. Looked up from germline, CDR1 is MNHEY and CDR2 is SMNVEV (reference sequence). CDR3: CASRTGENGYTF. For the CDR3, the DNA is TGTGCCAGCAGGACAGGGGAGAATGGCTACACCTTC.

The chain recombines TRBV30 with TRBJ2-2; D remains ambiguous. Germline V gives CDR1 GTSNPN, CDR2 SVGIG (reference sequence). Trimming pared 3 bases from V and 7 bases from J, leaving 6 bases between. This CDR3 is 11 amino acids long. The CDR3 bases are TGTGCCTGGAGAACTGGCGGGGAGCTGTTTTTT. Protein sequence: CAWRTGGELFF.

The rearrangement joins TRBV15 to TRBJ2-7, with D unclear. Trimming pared 2 bases from V and 7 bases from J, leaving 9 bases between. This CDR3 contains 12 residues. Germline-derived CDR1 and CDR2 are LNHNV and YYDKDF (reference sequence). The CDR3 DNA sequence: TGTGCCACCAGCAGACAGGCTCGTGAGCAGTACTTC. It specifies CATSRQAREQYF.

This clone has just a few counts. The CDR3 spells CASSYSGRVGEKLFF. CDR3 nucleotides: TGTGCCAGCAGTTACTCGGGCAGGGTGGGGGAAAAACTGTTTTTT. The chain has TRBV6-5 and TRBJ1-4; D possibly corresponds to TRBD1 (5 bases). The CDR3 length is 15 residues. V was cut by 0 bases and J by 8 bases, with 13 bases left in between. Germline V CDR1 and CDR2: MNHEY, SVGAGI.

The chain recombines TRBV7-8 with TRBJ1-1; D is unresolved. The V gene lost 2 bases and the J gene lost 2 bases, with 9 bases spanning the gap. Germline V gives CDR1 SGHVS, CDR2 FQNEAQ. The CDR3 runs to 14 residues. CDR3 nucleotide sequence: TGTGCCAGCAGCTTATCCGGGATTAACACTGAAGCTTTCTTT. This translates into CASSLSGINTEAFF.

The chain recombines TRBV3-1 (or the pseudogene TRBV3-2) with TRBJ1-2; 8 bases align to TRBD1. The CDR3 contains 17 residues. Germline CDR1 reads LGHDT; CDR2 reads YNNKEL (reference sequence). The V segment lost 1 base and the J segment 5 bases; nucleotides outside the gene matches: 12. The CDR3 coding sequence is TGTGCCAGCAGCCAAGGAGTATCTCTAGGACAGGGTTATGGCTACACCTTC. It is translated as CASSQGVSLGQGYGYTF.

V is TRBV6-6 and J is TRBJ1-1, with TRBD1 identical over 11 bases. Unmatched junction bases numbered 7, after V lost 1 base and J lost 6 bases. This CDR3 has 16 amino acids. CDR1 and CDR2 (germline): MNHNY, SVGAGI (reference sequence). CDR3 sequence reads: CASSYFGGTGGPEAFF. The CDR3 nucleotides are TGTGCCAGCAGTTACTTCGGTGGGACAGGGGGGCCTGAAGCTTTCTTT.

V and J are TRBV2 and TRBJ1-5; D may be TRBD1 (5 bases). The germline V gene encodes CDR1 SNHLY and CDR2 FYNNEI. There are 15 residues in the CDR3. Trimming shortened V by 4 bases and J by 1 base, and 11 bases separated the two germline ends. The CDR3 sequence: CASSGQSTSNQPQHF. CDR3 coding DNA: TGTGCCAGCAGTGGACAGTCAACGAGCAATCAGCCCCAGCATTTT.

CDR3 region: CASTGHHGYSGNTIYF. The CDR3 DNA reads as TGTGCCAGCACCGGCCACCACGGGTACTCTGGAAACACCATATATTTT. The chain uses TRBV2 and TRBJ1-3; D not certain. Germline loops: CDR1 SNHLY, CDR2 FYNNEI. CDR3 length equals 16 residues. Trimming removed 7 bases at V and 0 bases at J, with 16 bases between.

CDR3 coding DNA: TGTGCCAGCAGTTACCAGCAAACAGGGGTTAGTCAGCCCCAGCATTTT. Protein: CASSYQQTGVSQPQHF. The V call is TRBV6-2 or TRBV6-3, the J call TRBJ1-5; TRBD1 matches at 7 bases. The CDR3 sequence is 16 residues long. CDR1 is MNHEY, CDR2 SVGEGT, per germline. With 2 bases clipped from V and 6 bases from J, the junction kept 10 bases outside the gene matches.

The gene calls are TRBV7-2 and TRBJ2-4; 8 bases fit TRBD1. The CDR3 has 18 amino acids. Germline V CDR1 and CDR2: SGHTA, FQGNSA. The trim removed 6 bases at V and 2 bases at J, leaving 15 bases unmatched. The CDR3 here is CASSWGLGRDRTKNIQYF. In nucleotides, the CDR3 is TGTGCCAGCAGTTGGGGCTTGGGCCGGGACAGGACCAAAAACATTCAGTACTTC.

This sequence joins TRBV7-2 and TRBJ2-3; 7 bases are shared with TRBD2. V gave up 2 bases and J gave up 2 bases; unmatched junction bases: 4. CDR3 length: 15 residues. Germline CDR1 and CDR2: SGHTA and FQGNSA. This CDR3 is CASSLRGEITDTQYF. The CDR3 coding sequence is TGTGCCAGCAGCTTACGGGGGGAAATCACAGATACGCAGTATTTT.